Listed below are T cell receptor beta chains from one sample, sequenced in a study of ipilimumab plus nivolumab after autologous stem cell transplantation. Produced via immunoSEQ multiplex PCR; TCRdb's table is partial and in-frame only. Of about 15,000 clones listed, more than 70% were seen once; the top ten hold less than 25%. The input for sequencing was PBMCs, taken in a trial of ipilimumab plus nivolumab as post-transplant consolidation. The receptors were gathered from a male donor with diffuse large B-cell lymphoma. Each CDR3 is given without its conserved first and last residue. The order of the fields is J gene, V gene, CDR3 protein.

J gene: TRBJ1-2; V gene: TRBV6-5; CDR3 protein: ASSRTGYSNYGYT
J gene: TRBJ1-2; V gene: TRBV19; CDR3 protein: ASRPEGGTVYGYT
J gene: TRBJ1-2; V gene: TRBV20-1; CDR3 protein: SARTGYGYT
J gene: TRBJ2-7; V gene: TRBV5-1; CDR3 protein: ASSRGGTGPYEQY
J gene: TRBJ2-1; V gene: TRBV5-1; CDR3 protein: ASSLAGVLYNEQF
J gene: TRBJ1-5; V gene: TRBV5-6; CDR3 protein: ASSFRIGTGNQPQH
J gene: TRBJ2-1; V gene: TRBV13; CDR3 protein: ATTGVREGSYNEQF
J gene: TRBJ2-3; V gene: TRBV11-3; CDR3 protein: ASSPLTGGITDTQY
J gene: TRBJ1-1; V gene: TRBV5-6; CDR3 protein: ASSFPRQGSNTEAF
J gene: TRBJ2-1; V gene: TRBV5-1; CDR3 protein: ASSIYSGGLSYNEQF
J gene: TRBJ1-1; V gene: TRBV7-9; CDR3 protein: ASSLGSGRTEAF
J gene: TRBJ2-1; V gene: TRBV14; CDR3 protein: ASSQEIGGVKQF
J gene: TRBJ2-5; V gene: TRBV2; CDR3 protein: ASSASPSGAGETQY
J gene: TRBJ1-6; V gene: TRBV5-1; CDR3 protein: ASTGTENSPLH
J gene: TRBJ2-1; V gene: TRBV27; CDR3 protein: ASSLRGSDNEQF
J gene: TRBJ1-3; V gene: TRBV2; CDR3 protein: ASSELVGSGNTIY
J gene: TRBJ2-5; V gene: TRBV2; CDR3 protein: ASSQEGGYQETQY
J gene: TRBJ2-7; V gene: TRBV4-1; CDR3 protein: ASSLSPLRDGYEQY
J gene: TRBJ2-1; V gene: TRBV11-3; CDR3 protein: ASSRVGATNEQF
J gene: TRBJ1-1; V gene: TRBV11-2; CDR3 protein: ASTRGGAGAF
J gene: TRBJ2-5; V gene: TRBV10-1; CDR3 protein: ASSESDRGRGETQY
J gene: TRBJ2-3; V gene: TRBV7-9; CDR3 protein: ASSLEDTQY
J gene: TRBJ2-1; V gene: TRBV10-1; CDR3 protein: ASSAGTSGSHYEQF
J gene: TRBJ2-7; V gene: TRBV11-2; CDR3 protein: ASSPYGDEQY
J gene: TRBJ1-1; V gene: TRBV27; CDR3 protein: ASSLSNTGGTEAF
J gene: TRBJ2-1; V gene: TRBV5-1; CDR3 protein: ASSFGGSSYNEQF
J gene: TRBJ1-1; V gene: TRBV5-1; CDR3 protein: ASSIYRGSEAF
J gene: TRBJ2-7; V gene: TRBV18; CDR3 protein: ASSPYATGGFYEQY
J gene: TRBJ2-3; V gene: TRBV6-5; CDR3 protein: ASSNPDDTQY
J gene: TRBJ2-7; V gene: TRBV4-1; CDR3 protein: ASSHAGMAGEQY
J gene: TRBJ2-2; V gene: TRBV5-1; CDR3 protein: ASSFGLADTGELF
J gene: TRBJ2-1; V gene: TRBV9; CDR3 protein: ASSVFSGRDYNEQF
J gene: TRBJ2-1; V gene: TRBV21-1; CDR3 protein: ASSKPRGEPLAGVEQF
J gene: TRBJ1-2; V gene: TRBV2; CDR3 protein: ASTPVQIYGYT
J gene: TRBJ2-2; V gene: TRBV5-1; CDR3 protein: ASRRGQGATGELF
J gene: TRBJ1-1; V gene: TRBV5-6; CDR3 protein: ASSLTANTEAF
J gene: TRBJ2-7; V gene: TRBV11-2; CDR3 protein: ASSSPDRDPSYEQY
J gene: TRBJ2-1; V gene: TRBV10-3; CDR3 protein: AISESSGQSYYNEQF
J gene: TRBJ2-7; V gene: TRBV2; CDR3 protein: ASSPDTNEQY
J gene: TRBJ2-1; V gene: TRBV5-4; CDR3 protein: ASSLSTAVSYNEQF
J gene: TRBJ1-2; V gene: TRBV4-2; CDR3 protein: ASSQEQVANYGYT
J gene: TRBJ1-2; V gene: TRBV25-1; CDR3 protein: ASSDDRTYGYT
J gene: TRBJ2-1; V gene: TRBV7-2; CDR3 protein: ASSSPWDEQF
J gene: TRBJ2-5; V gene: TRBV11-2; CDR3 protein: ASSLASLQETQY
J gene: TRBJ1-4; V gene: TRBV30; CDR3 protein: AWSTGRGKPNEKLF
J gene: TRBJ1-2; V gene: TRBV10-1; CDR3 protein: ASGPDRRYGYT
J gene: TRBJ1-4; V gene: TRBV7-2; CDR3 protein: ASSSYSTEKLF
J gene: TRBJ1-1; V gene: TRBV5-1; CDR3 protein: ASSLNAGNTEAF
J gene: TRBJ2-5; V gene: TRBV11-3; CDR3 protein: ASGGRTGNQETQY